The rows below give T cell receptor beta chains drawn from one sample of a study of blood T cell repertoires in COVID-19. Clones were read by immunoSEQ multiplex PCR, and TCRdb kept only the in-frame ones, dropping some. The repertoire holds hundreds of thousands of clones, with about 85% as singletons. The sample comprised peripheral blood. The receptors derive from a woman in her 50s with active or convalescent COVID-19. Each CDR3 is given with its conserved first and last residue. D genes are given only for firm matches. Size is omitted from some rows. Given values are once, few, many or a class for expanded clones.

V gene: TRBV3-1/TRBV3-2
clone size: .
D gene: .
J gene: TRBJ2-1
CDR3 DNA: TGTGCCAGCAGCCGACGACTAGATGAGCAGTTCTTC
CDR3 protein: CASSRRLDEQFF

V gene: TRBV6-5
clone size: .
D gene: .
J gene: TRBJ1-5
CDR3 DNA: TGTGCCAGCACCCTCAGCGGCTATAGCAATCAGCCCCAGCATTTT
CDR3 protein: CASTLSGYSNQPQHF

V gene: TRBV7-2
clone size: .
D gene: TRBD1
J gene: TRBJ1-6
CDR3 DNA: TGTGCCAGCAGCTTATTGGGACAGGGCAACTCACCCCTCCACTTT
CDR3 protein: CASSLLGQGNSPLHF

V gene: TRBV3-1/TRBV3-2
clone size: .
D gene: TRBD1
J gene: TRBJ1-1
CDR3 DNA: TGTGCCAGCAATAGCAGGGGGCAGAACACTGAAGCTTTCTTT
CDR3 protein: CASNSRGQNTEAFF

V gene: TRBV21-1
clone size: .
D gene: .
J gene: TRBJ2-6
CDR3 DNA: TGTGCCAGCATCCCGCCCGAGGACAGACACGGCTCTGGGGCCAACGTCCTGACTTTC
CDR3 protein: CASIPPEDRHGSGANVLTF

V gene: TRBV5-4
clone size: .
D gene: .
J gene: TRBJ1-1
CDR3 DNA: TGTGCCAGCAGCTTGGCCGGCAGGGGTCGAGGCGCTTTCTTT
CDR3 protein: CASSLAGRGRGAFF

V gene: TRBV15
clone size: .
D gene: TRBD1
J gene: TRBJ2-7
CDR3 DNA: TGTGCCACCAGCAGAGAGCAGGGGGCCTTCTACGAGCAGTACTTC
CDR3 protein: CATSREQGAFYEQYF

V gene: TRBV28
clone size: .
D gene: .
J gene: TRBJ1-2
CDR3 DNA: TGTGCCAGCAGCCCCACAGGGCCTCGGGGCTATGGCTACACCTTC
CDR3 protein: CASSPTGPRGYGYTF

V gene: TRBV5-6
clone size: .
D gene: .
J gene: TRBJ1-2
CDR3 DNA: TGTGCCAGCAGCTTGGGGCAGGGCCCCTCCCTGAGGCCTAACTATGGCTACACCTTC
CDR3 protein: CASSLGQGPSLRPNYGYTF

V gene: TRBV15
clone size: .
D gene: TRBD1
J gene: TRBJ1-6
CDR3 DNA: TGTGCCACCAGCAGGCGGGACAGAAGCTCATATAATTCACCCCTCCACTTT
CDR3 protein: CATSRRDRSSYNSPLHF

V gene: TRBV18
clone size: .
D gene: .
J gene: TRBJ2-7
CDR3 DNA: TGTGCCAGCTCCCAAGACAGCTACGAGCAGTACTTC
CDR3 protein: CASSQDSYEQYF

V gene: TRBV12-3/TRBV12-4
clone size: few
D gene: .
J gene: TRBJ1-6
CDR3 DNA: TGTGCCAGCAGGCTTTTAGATTCACCCCTCCACTTT
CDR3 protein: CASRLLDSPLHF

V gene: TRBV4-1
clone size: .
D gene: TRBD2
J gene: TRBJ2-3
CDR3 DNA: TGCGCCAGCGGCCAGGGCCCTAGCGGGGCTCACACAGATACGCAGTATTTT
CDR3 protein: CASGQGPSGAHTDTQYF

V gene: TRBV5-8
clone size: .
D gene: .
J gene: TRBJ1-5
CDR3 DNA: TGTGCCAGCAGCTTTGGAGGGATTAGCAATCAGCCCCAGCATTTT
CDR3 protein: CASSFGGISNQPQHF

V gene: TRBV2
clone size: .
D gene: .
J gene: TRBJ1-1
CDR3 DNA: TGTGCCAGCAGTGAGCTGGGCATGAACACTGAAGCTTTCTTT
CDR3 protein: CASSELGMNTEAFF

V gene: TRBV2
clone size: .
D gene: TRBD2
J gene: TRBJ2-1
CDR3 DNA: TGTGCCACCCTAGCTGGGTTAGCGGGGCCAACCTACAATGAGCAGTTCTTC
CDR3 protein: CATLAGLAGPTYNEQFF

V gene: TRBV6-6
clone size: .
D gene: TRBD1
J gene: TRBJ1-2
CDR3 DNA: TGTGCCAGCAGCAGCTCACTAGGATCAGGGACAGGGGGACGGAACTATGGCTACACCTTC
CDR3 protein: CASSSSLGSGTGGRNYGYTF

V gene: TRBV29-1
clone size: .
D gene: .
J gene: TRBJ2-1
CDR3 DNA: TGCAGCGTTGATGGGGAGCCGGGGGGCAGATACAATGAGCAGTTCTTC
CDR3 protein: CSVDGEPGGRYNEQFF

V gene: TRBV29-1
clone size: few
D gene: .
J gene: TRBJ1-3
CDR3 DNA: TGCAGCGCTAGTTTGCACTCTGGAAACACCATATATTTT
CDR3 protein: CSASLHSGNTIYF

V gene: TRBV18
clone size: few
D gene: TRBD1
J gene: TRBJ1-1
CDR3 DNA: TGTGCCAGCTCACGAGAAGCAGGGGGAATGGGCACTGAAGCTTTCTTT
CDR3 protein: CASSREAGGMGTEAFF

V gene: TRBV29-1
clone size: .
D gene: .
J gene: TRBJ2-5
CDR3 DNA: TGCAGCGTGCCAACGACAGGAGAAGAGACCCAGTACTTC
CDR3 protein: CSVPTTGEETQYF

V gene: TRBV6-6
clone size: .
D gene: TRBD1
J gene: TRBJ2-1
CDR3 DNA: TGTGCCAGCGGGGGACAGGTCGATGAGCAGTTCTTC
CDR3 protein: CASGGQVDEQFF

V gene: TRBV11-2
clone size: few
D gene: .
J gene: TRBJ2-7
CDR3 DNA: TGTGCCAGCAGCTTAGCTTTTGAAGGAGGGACTTCCCCATCCTACGAGCAGTACTTC
CDR3 protein: CASSLAFEGGTSPSYEQYF

V gene: TRBV5-1
clone size: .
D gene: TRBD2
J gene: TRBJ2-5
CDR3 DNA: TGCGCCAGCAGCTTGGTAGGTCTAGCGGATGAAGAGACCCAGTACTTC
CDR3 protein: CASSLVGLADEETQYF

V gene: TRBV30
clone size: .
D gene: TRBD1
J gene: TRBJ1-1
CDR3 DNA: TGTGCCTCCCTAGGGGACAGGGGGCTCAACACTGAAGCTTTCTTT
CDR3 protein: CASLGDRGLNTEAFF

V gene: TRBV4-2
clone size: once
D gene: .
J gene: TRBJ1-1
CDR3 DNA: TGTGCCAGCAGCCGCTTGGGACAGAACACTGAAGCTTTCTTT
CDR3 protein: CASSRLGQNTEAFF

V gene: TRBV11-2
clone size: .
D gene: .
J gene: TRBJ2-5
CDR3 DNA: TGTGCCAGCAGCTTAGTTAGGGGGGGGACCCAGTACTTC
CDR3 protein: CASSLVRGGTQYF

V gene: TRBV6-5
clone size: .
D gene: TRBD2
J gene: TRBJ2-5
CDR3 DNA: TGTGCTGGGGGCCGGCGGGGGGATAAGTACTTC
CDR3 protein: CAGGRRGDKYF

V gene: TRBV25-1
clone size: .
D gene: .
J gene: TRBJ2-1
CDR3 DNA: TGTGCCAGCAGTGAAAAGGCGGCAGGGGATGAGCAGTTCTTC
CDR3 protein: CASSEKAAGDEQFF

V gene: TRBV27
clone size: .
D gene: TRBD1
J gene: TRBJ1-2
CDR3 DNA: TGTGCCAGCAGTTTATTCGGACAGGGCTATGGCTACACCTTC
CDR3 protein: CASSLFGQGYGYTF

V gene: TRBV4-2
clone size: .
D gene: .
J gene: TRBJ1-1
CDR3 DNA: TGTGCCAGCAGCCCCCGACATACCTCAGGGACTGAAGCTTTCTTT
CDR3 protein: CASSPRHTSGTEAFF

V gene: TRBV27
clone size: .
D gene: TRBD2
J gene: TRBJ2-7
CDR3 DNA: TGTGCCAGCAGTTTATCCAGCGGGGTCCTGCGGGAGCAGTACTTC
CDR3 protein: CASSLSSGVLREQYF

V gene: TRBV15
clone size: .
D gene: .
J gene: TRBJ2-1
CDR3 DNA: TGTGCCACCAGCAGATATGCTGGGGAGAGCAATGAGCAGTTCTTC
CDR3 protein: CATSRYAGESNEQFF